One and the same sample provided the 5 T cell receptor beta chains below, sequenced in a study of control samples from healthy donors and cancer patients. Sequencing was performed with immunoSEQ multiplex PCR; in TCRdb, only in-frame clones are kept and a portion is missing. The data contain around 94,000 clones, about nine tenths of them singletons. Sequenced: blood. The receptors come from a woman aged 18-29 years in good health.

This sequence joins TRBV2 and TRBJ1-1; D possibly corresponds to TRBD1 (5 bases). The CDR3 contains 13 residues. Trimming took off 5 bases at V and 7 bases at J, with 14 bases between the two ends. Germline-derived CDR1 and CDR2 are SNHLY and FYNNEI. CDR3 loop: CASSNGGDLEAFF. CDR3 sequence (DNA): TGTGCCAGCAGTAACGGGGGGGACCTTGAAGCTTTCTTT.

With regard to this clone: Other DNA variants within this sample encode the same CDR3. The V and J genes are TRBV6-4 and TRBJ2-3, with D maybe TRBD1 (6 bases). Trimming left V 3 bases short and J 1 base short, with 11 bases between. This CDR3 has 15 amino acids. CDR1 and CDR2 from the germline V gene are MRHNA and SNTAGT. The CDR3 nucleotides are TGTGCCAGCAGTGAAGCGGCAGGGGGCACAGATACGCAGTATTTT. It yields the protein CASSEAAGGTDTQYF.

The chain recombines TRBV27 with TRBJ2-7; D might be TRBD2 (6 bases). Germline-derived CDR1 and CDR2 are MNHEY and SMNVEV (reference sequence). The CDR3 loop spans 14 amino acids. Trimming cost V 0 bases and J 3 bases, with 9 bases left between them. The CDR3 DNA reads TGTGCCAGCAGTTTATCGGGACTTAACTACGAGCAGTACTTC. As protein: CASSLSGLNYEQYF.

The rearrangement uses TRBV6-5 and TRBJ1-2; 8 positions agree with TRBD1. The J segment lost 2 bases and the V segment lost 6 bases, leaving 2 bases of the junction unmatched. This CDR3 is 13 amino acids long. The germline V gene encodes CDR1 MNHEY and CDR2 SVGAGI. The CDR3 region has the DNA TGTGCCAGCAGGGACAGGGAGAACTATGGCTACACCTTC. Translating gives CASRDRENYGYTF.

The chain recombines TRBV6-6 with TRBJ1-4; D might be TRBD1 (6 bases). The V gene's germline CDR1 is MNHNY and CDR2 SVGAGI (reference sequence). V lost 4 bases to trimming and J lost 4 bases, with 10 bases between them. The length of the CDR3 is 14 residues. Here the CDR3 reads CASSLRTDNEKLFF. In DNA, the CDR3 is TGTGCCAGCAGTTTACGGACAGATAATGAAAAACTGTTTTTT.